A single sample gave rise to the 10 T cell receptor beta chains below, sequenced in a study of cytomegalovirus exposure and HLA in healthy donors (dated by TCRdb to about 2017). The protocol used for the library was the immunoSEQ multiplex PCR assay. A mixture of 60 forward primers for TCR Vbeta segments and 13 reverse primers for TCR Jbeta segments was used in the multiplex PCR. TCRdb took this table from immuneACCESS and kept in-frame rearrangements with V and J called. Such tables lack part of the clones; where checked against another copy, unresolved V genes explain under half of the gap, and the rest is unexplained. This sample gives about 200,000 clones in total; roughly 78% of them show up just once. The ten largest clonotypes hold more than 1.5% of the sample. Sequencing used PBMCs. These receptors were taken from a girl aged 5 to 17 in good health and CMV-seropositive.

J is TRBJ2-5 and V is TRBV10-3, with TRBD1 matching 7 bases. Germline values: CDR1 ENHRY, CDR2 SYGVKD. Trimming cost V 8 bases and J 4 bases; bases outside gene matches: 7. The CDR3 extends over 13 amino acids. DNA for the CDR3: TGTGCCATCGCCGACAGGGCGGGAGAGACCCAGTACTTC. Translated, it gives CAIADRAGETQYF.

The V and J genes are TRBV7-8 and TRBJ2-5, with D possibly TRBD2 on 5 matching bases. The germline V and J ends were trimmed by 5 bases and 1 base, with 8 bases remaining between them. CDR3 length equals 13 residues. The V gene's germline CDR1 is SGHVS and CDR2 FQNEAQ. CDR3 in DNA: TGTGCCAGCAGCCTCCGGGGCCAAGAGACCCAGTACTTC. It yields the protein CASSLRGQETQYF.

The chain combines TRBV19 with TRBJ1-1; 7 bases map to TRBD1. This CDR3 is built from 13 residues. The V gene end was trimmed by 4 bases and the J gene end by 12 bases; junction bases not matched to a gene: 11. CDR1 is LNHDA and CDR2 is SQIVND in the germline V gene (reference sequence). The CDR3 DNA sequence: TGTGCCAGTAGTACTCGACCGGGACAGTACACTTTCTTT. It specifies CASSTRPGQYTFF.

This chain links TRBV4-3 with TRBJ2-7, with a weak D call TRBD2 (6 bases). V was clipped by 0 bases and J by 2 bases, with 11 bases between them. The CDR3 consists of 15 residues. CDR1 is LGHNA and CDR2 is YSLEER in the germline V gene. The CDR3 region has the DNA TGCGCCAGCAGCCAAGATTCTGGGGGGACCTACGAGCAGTACTTC. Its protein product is CASSQDSGGTYEQYF.

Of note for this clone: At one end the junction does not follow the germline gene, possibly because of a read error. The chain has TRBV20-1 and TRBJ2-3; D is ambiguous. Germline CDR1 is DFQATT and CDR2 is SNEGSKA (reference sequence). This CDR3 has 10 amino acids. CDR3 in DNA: TGCAGTGCTTTTCCTCCCCCCATAGAATTT. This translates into CSAFPPPIEF.

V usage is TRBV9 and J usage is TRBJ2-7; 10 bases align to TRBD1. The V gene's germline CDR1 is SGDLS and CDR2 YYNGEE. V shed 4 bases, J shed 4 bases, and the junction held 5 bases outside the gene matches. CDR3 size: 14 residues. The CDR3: CASSFRDRGYEQYF. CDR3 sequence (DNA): TGTGCCAGCAGCTTTCGGGACAGGGGTTACGAGCAGTACTTC.

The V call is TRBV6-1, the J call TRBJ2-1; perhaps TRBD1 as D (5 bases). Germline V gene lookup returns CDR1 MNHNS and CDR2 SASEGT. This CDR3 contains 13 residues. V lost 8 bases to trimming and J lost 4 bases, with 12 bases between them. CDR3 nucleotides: TGTGCCAGCGGGGTGGGGCTATACAATGAGCAGTTCTTC. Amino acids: CASGVGLYNEQFF.

CDR3 DNA: TGTGCCTGGAGTGTTCGGGACAGAGGCGCAGATACGCAGTATTTT. Its translation is CAWSVRDRGADTQYF. The chain recombines TRBV30 with TRBJ2-3; 7 bases fit TRBD1. Germline lookup yields CDR1 GTSNPN and CDR2 SVGIG (reference sequence). The CDR3 runs to 15 residues. With 0 bases clipped from V and 4 bases from J, the junction kept 7 bases outside the gene matches.

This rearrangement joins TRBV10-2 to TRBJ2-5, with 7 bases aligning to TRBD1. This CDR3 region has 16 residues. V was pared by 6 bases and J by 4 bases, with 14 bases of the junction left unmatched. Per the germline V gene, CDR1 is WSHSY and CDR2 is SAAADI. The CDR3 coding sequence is TGCGCCAGCAGCGATATGACAGGGAGTAGGGGAGAGACCCAGTACTTC. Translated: CASSDMTGSRGETQYF.

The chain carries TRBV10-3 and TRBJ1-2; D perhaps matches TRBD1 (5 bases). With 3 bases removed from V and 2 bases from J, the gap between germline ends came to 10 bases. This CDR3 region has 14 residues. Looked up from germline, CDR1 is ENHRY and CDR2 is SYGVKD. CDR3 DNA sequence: TGTGCCATCAGTGAAGTCAGGGTCAACTATGGCTACACCTTC. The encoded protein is CAISEVRVNYGYTF.